This paragraph covers one TCR beta chain sequence. Deletions cut 2 bases from V and 0 bases from J, with 17 bases between. There are 17 residues in the CDR3. CDR1 is DFQATT and CDR2 is SNEGSKA in the germline V gene (reference sequence). These data originate in a study of identical twins. Template switching introduced a universal primer site, and the cDNA bore unique molecular identifiers. TCRdb passed the 5' RACE reads through MiXCR, listing each CDR3 protein once. The repertoire holds hundreds of thousands of distinct CDR3 sequences, around 8.3% seen once, with around 0.95% in the top ten. These data are also associated with another study on yellow fever vaccine responses in identical twins. Per that paper: The authors reported partly convergent, partly personalized vaccine responses in identical twins.

The receptor was isolated from a woman aged 18-29 years in good health. The sample consisted of PBMCs. The V and J genes are TRBV20-1 and TRBJ2-1, with D maybe TRBD1 (6 bases). The CDR3 here is CSARNSDSLVSYNEQFF. The DNA of the CDR3 is TGCAGTGCTAGAAACTCGGACAGCCTCGTCTCCTACAATGAGCAGTTCTTC.